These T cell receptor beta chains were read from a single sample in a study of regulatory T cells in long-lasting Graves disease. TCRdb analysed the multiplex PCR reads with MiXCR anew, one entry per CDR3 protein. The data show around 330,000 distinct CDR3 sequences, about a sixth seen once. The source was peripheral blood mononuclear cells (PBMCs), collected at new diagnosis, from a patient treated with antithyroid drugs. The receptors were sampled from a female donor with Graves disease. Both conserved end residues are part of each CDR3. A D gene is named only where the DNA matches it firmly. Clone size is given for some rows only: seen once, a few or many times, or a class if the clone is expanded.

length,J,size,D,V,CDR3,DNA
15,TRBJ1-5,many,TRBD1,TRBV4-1,CASSQEGGQNQPQHF,TGCGCCAGCAGCCAAGAAGGGGGCCAGAATCAGCCCCAGCATTTT
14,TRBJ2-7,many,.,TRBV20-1,CSATRGTGSYEQYF,TGCAGTGCTACTCGTGGCACTGGCTCCTACGAGCAGTACTTC
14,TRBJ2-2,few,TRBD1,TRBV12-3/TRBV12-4,CASSPDRGTGELFF,TGTGCCAGCAGTCCGGACAGGGGCACCGGGGAGCTGTTTTTT
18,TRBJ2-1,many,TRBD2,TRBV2,CASSGGLAGTRWDNEQFF,TGTGCCAGCAGTGGAGGACTAGCGGGAACCAGGTGGGATAATGAGCAGTTCTTC
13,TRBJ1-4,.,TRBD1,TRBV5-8,CASSSRTGEKLFF,TGTGCCAGCAGCTCCCGGACAGGGGAGAAACTGTTTTTT
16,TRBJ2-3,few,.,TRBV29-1,CSVEDRNRVQTDTQYF,TGCAGCGTTGAAGATCGGAACAGGGTGCAAACAGATACGCAGTATTTT
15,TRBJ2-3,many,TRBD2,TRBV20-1,CSVGTSGGYTDTQYF,TGCAGTGTTGGGACTAGCGGGGGCTACACAGATACGCAGTATTTT
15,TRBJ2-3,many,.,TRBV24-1,CATSGYFGDTDTQYF,TGTGCCACCAGTGGCTACTTTGGCGACACAGATACGCAGTATTTT
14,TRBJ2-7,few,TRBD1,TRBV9,CASSAGTGYYEQYF,TGTGCCAGCAGCGCCGGGACAGGGTACTACGAGCAGTACTTC
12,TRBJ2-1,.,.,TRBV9,CASSARPNEQFF,TGTGCCAGCAGCGCTCGACCTAATGAGCAGTTCTTC
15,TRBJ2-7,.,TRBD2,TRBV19,CASSISGPGSIEQYF,TGTGCCAGTAGTATTAGCGGGCCTGGGTCGATCGAGCAGTACTTC
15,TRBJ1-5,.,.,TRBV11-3,CASSRGADEGQPQHF,TGTGCCAGCAGTCGGGGGGCAGACGAGGGGCAGCCCCAGCATTTT
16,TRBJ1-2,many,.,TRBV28,CASSFIGEAGALGYTF,TGTGCCAGCAGTTTTATTGGGGAGGCGGGTGCACTTGGCTACACCTTC
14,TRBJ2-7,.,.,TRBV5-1,CASSLTDGAHEQYF,TGCGCCAGCAGCTTAACTGACGGGGCCCACGAGCAGTACTTC
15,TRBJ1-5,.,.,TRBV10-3,CAISAGPGGNQPQHF,TGTGCCATCAGTGCAGGGCCAGGGGGCAATCAGCCCCAGCATTTT
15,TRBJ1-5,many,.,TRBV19,CASSPDIYSNQPQHF,TGTGCCAGTAGCCCAGATATCTATAGCAATCAGCCCCAGCATTTT
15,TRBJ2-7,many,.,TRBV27,CASSLSRTLGNEQYF,TGTGCCAGCAGTTTATCGCGGACGCTAGGCAACGAGCAGTACTTC
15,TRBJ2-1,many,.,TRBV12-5,CASGDTRSSYNEQFF,TGTGCTAGTGGTGATACTCGGAGCTCCTACAATGAGCAGTTCTTC
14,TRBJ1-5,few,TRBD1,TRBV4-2,CASSQDDRGGPQHF,TGTGCCAGCAGCCAAGATGACAGGGGAGGACCCCAGCATTTT
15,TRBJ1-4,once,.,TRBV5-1,CASSRGPGVDEKLFF,TGCGCCAGCAGCCGGGGGCCGGGGGTCGATGAAAAACTGTTTTTT
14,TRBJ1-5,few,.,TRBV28,CASGPGDSNQPQHF,TGTGCCAGCGGTCCGGGGGATAGCAATCAGCCCCAGCATTTT
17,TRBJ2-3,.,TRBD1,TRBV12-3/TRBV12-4,CASVPGTGGGAGDTQYF,TGTGCCAGCGTTCCCGGGACAGGGGGCGGGGCCGGAGATACGCAGTATTTT
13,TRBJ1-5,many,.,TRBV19,CASSSRGNQPQHF,TGTGCCAGTAGTTCACGGGGGAATCAGCCCCAGCATTTT
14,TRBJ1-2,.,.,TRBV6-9,CASSSGTWCYGYTF,TGTGCCAGCAGTTCTGGGACCTGGTGCTATGGCTACACCTTC
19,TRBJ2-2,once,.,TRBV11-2,CASSTGQGTSSGRGGELFF,TGTGCCAGCAGCACGGGACAGGGTACGAGTAGCGGGAGAGGCGGGGAGCTGTTTTTT
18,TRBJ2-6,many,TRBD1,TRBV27,CASSTWDRGFSGANVLTF,TGTGCCAGCAGTACCTGGGACAGGGGCTTCTCTGGGGCCAACGTCCTGACTTTC
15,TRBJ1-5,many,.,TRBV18,CASSPGRGFHQPQHF,TGTGCCAGCTCACCGGGTCGAGGGTTTCATCAGCCCCAGCATTTT
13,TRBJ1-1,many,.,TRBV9,CASSDGQGTEAFF,TGTGCCAGCAGCGATGGGCAGGGGACTGAAGCTTTCTTT
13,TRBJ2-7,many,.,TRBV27,CASRPGSSYEQYF,TGTGCCAGCCGCCCCGGGAGCTCCTACGAGCAGTACTTC
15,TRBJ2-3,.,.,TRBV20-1,CSAQRAAFSTDTQYF,TGCAGTGCCCAAAGGGCGGCTTTTAGCACAGATACGCAGTATTTT
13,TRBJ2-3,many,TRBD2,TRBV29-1,CSARLALTDTQYF,TGCAGCGCCCGACTAGCCCTCACAGATACGCAGTATTTT
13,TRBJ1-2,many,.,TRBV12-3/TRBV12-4,CASSLYRQFGYTF,TGTGCCAGCAGTTTGTATCGGCAGTTTGGCTACACCTTC
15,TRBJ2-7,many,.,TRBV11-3,CASSPGTARGNEQYF,TGTGCCAGCAGCCCCGGGACTGCGAGGGGAAACGAGCAGTACTTC
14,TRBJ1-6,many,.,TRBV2,CASSEVNSGLPLHF,TGTGCCAGCAGTGAAGTAAACTCGGGCCTACCCCTCCACTTT
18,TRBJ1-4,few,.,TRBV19,CASSTAAAGAATNEKLFF,TGTGCCAGTAGTACGGCGGCGGCAGGGGCAGCAACTAATGAAAAACTGTTTTTT
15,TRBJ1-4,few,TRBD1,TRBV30,CAWSVKGATNEKLFF,TGTGCCTGGAGTGTGAAGGGGGCGACTAATGAAAAACTGTTTTTT
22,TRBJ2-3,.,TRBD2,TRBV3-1,CASSQDWVSASTSVTSTDTQYF,TGTGCCAGCAGCCAAGATTGGGTGAGCGCCTCGACTAGCGTTACTAGCACAGATACGCAGTATTTT
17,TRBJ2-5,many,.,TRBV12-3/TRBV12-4,CASRPPLNSGSQETQYF,TGTGCCAGCAGGCCGCCCCTGAATAGCGGAAGCCAAGAGACCCAGTACTTC
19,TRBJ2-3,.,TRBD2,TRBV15,CATSRDTLAGGPRTDTQYF,TGTGCCACCAGCAGAGATACTCTGGCGGGAGGACCCCGCACAGATACGCAGTATTTT
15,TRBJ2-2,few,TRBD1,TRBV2,CASRITGTGAGELFF,TGTGCCAGCAGGATAACCGGGACAGGGGCCGGGGAGCTGTTTTTT
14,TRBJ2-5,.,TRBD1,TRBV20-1,CSARRGQNQETQYF,TGCAGTGCTAGGAGGGGACAGAACCAAGAGACCCAGTACTTC
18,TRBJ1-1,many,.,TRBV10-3,CAITRGGDSLSANTEAFF,TGTGCCATCACTAGGGGTGGCGACTCACTTTCGGCGAACACTGAAGCTTTCTTT
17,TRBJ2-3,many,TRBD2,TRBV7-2,CASSFGGGTSPTDTQYF,TGTGCCAGCAGCTTCGGGGGGGGGACTAGCCCTACAGATACGCAGTATTTT
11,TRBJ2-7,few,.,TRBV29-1,CSAGEVREQYF,TGCAGCGCCGGAGAGGTTCGGGAGCAGTACTTC
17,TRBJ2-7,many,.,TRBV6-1,CASTGVGGTFTDYEQYF,TGTGCCAGCACAGGAGTAGGAGGAACTTTCACCGACTACGAGCAGTACTTC